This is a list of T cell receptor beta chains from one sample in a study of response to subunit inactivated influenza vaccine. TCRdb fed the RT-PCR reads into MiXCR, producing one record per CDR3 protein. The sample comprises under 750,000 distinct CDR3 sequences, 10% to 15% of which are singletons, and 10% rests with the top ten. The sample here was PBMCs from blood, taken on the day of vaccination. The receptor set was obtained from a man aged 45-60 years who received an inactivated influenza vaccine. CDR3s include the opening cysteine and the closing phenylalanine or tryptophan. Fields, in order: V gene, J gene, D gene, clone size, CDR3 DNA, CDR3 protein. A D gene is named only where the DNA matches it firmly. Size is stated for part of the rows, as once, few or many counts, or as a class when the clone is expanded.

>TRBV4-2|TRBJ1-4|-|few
TGTGCCAGCAGCCAAGATATCGGGGTCCCTAATGAAAAACTGTTTTTT
CASSQDIGVPNEKLFF
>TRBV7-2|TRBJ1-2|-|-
TGTGCCAGCAGCGGCGACAGGACATTGGTCTCCACCTTC
CASSGDRTLVSTF
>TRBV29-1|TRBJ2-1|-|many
TGCAGCGTTGGTGAGTTGGGTGAGCAGTTCTTC
CSVGELGEQFF
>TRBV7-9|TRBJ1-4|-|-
TGTGCCAGCAGGTCGGGCAGTAATGAAAAACTGTTTTTT
CASRSGSNEKLFF
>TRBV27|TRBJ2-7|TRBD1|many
TGTGCCAGCAGTTTGGGACAGACCTCCTACGAGCAGTACTTC
CASSLGQTSYEQYF
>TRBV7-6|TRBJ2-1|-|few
TGTGCCAGCAGCTTAGGCAGTTTCTCCTACAATGAGCAGTTCTTC
CASSLGSFSYNEQFF
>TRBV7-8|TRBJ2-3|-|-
TGTGCCAGCAGCCCTTTTCGGACAGCCTACACAGATACGCAGTATTTT
CASSPFRTAYTDTQYF
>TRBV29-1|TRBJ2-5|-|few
TGCAGCGTTGAATCCGGGACAAGAGAGACCCAGTACTTC
CSVESGTRETQYF
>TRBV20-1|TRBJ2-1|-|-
TGCAGTGCTAGAGGAAATCATCGGAATGAGCAGTTCTTC
CSARGNHRNEQFF
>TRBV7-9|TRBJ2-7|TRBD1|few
TGTGCCAGCAGCTTCCGGGACAGGGCTTGGAACGAGCAGTACTTC
CASSFRDRAWNEQYF
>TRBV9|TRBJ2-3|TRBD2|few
TGTGCCAGCAGCCCGAGCGGGAGATCAGATACGCAGTATTTT
CASSPSGRSDTQYF
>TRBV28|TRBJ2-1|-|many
TGTGCCAGCAGTTTATATGGGTCAGGTCCCTATGAGCAGTTCTTC
CASSLYGSGPYEQFF
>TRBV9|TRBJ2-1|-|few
TGTGCCAGCAGCGAGGGGGAACTAGTATTCGCGGGTGAGCAGTTCTTC
CASSEGELVFAGEQFF
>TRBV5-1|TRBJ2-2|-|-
TGCGCCAGCAGCTTGTCCGGGGCTCTGAACACCGGGGAGCTGTTTTTT
CASSLSGALNTGELFF
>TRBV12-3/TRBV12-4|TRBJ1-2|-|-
TGTGCCAGCAGTTCGGGGACTCTCTATGGCTACACCTTC
CASSSGTLYGYTF
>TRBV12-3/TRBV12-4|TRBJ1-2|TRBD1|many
TGTGCCAGCAGTTCCCGACAGGGTTGGGGCTACACCTTC
CASSSRQGWGYTF
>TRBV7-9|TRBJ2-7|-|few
TGTGCCAGCAGCCCAGAACAGGAGTCTCCCTACGAGCAGTACTTC
CASSPEQESPYEQYF
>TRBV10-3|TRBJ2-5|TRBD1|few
TGTGCCATCAGTGAACGAGAGGGGGCTGGGGAGACCCAGTACTTC
CAISEREGAGETQYF
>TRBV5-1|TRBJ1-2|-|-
TGCGCCAGCAGCCCGGGCAGGGGAAGTGGCTACACCTTC
CASSPGRGSGYTF
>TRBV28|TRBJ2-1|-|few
TGTGCCAGCAGTTTTTCCCTGATCGGACTCGATCGCTCCTACAATGAGCAGTTCTTC
CASSFSLIGLDRSYNEQFF
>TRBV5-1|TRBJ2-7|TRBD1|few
TGCGCCAGCAGCTCCCCCGGGACAGGGTATCAGGGTTCCTACGAGCAGTACTTC
CASSSPGTGYQGSYEQYF
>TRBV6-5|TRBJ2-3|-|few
TGTGCCAGCAGGATGGGCCCAGATACGCAGTATTTT
CASRMGPDTQYF
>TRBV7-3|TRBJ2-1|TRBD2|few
TGTGCCAGCAGCTTAATACCGGGACTAGAAGACAATGAGCAGTTCTTC
CASSLIPGLEDNEQFF
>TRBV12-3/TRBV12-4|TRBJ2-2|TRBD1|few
TGTGCCAGCAGTTTAGGGACAGGCGTCTGGACCGGGGAGCTGTTTTTT
CASSLGTGVWTGELFF
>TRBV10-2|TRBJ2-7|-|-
TGCGCCAGCAGTGATTTAAGCGATCGCTACGAGCAGTACTTC
CASSDLSDRYEQYF
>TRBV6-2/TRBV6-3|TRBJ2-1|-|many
TGTGCCAGCAGTTACTCGAGAGAGGGGGGAACCCACTCGTCGGATGAGCAGTTCTTC
CASSYSREGGTHSSDEQFF
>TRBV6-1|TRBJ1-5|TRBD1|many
TGTGCCAGCAGATTCAGGGGGGAGAGCAATCAGCCCCAGCATTTT
CASRFRGESNQPQHF
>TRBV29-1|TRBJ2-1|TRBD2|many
TGCAGCGTGGGGGGAGGTAGCGGGGTTTCCTACAATGAGCAGTTCTTC
CSVGGGSGVSYNEQFF
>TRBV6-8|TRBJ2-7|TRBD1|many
TGTGCCAGCAGTTACATTCGGGACAGCGACTACGAGCAGTACTTC
CASSYIRDSDYEQYF
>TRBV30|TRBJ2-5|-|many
TGTGCCTGGAGTGTATACGGGAGCAGGGAGACCCAGTACTTC
CAWSVYGSRETQYF
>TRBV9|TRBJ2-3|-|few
TGTGCCAGCAGCGTATCAGGACCACGCACAGATACGCAGTATTTT
CASSVSGPRTDTQYF
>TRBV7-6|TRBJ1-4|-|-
TGTGCCAGCAGCTTAGCCGACCTGTGGGGTGAAAAACTGTTTTTT
CASSLADLWGEKLFF
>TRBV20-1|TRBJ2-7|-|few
TGCAGTGCTAGGGGGACGGACTTTAGCTACGAGCAGTACTTC
CSARGTDFSYEQYF
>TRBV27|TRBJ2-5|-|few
TGTGCCAGCAAGGATCCCGGTCGTGAGACCCAGTACTTC
CASKDPGRETQYF
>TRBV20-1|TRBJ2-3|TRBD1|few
TGCAGTGCTAGAGGCGGGACAGGGATAACAGATACGCAGTATTTT
CSARGGTGITDTQYF
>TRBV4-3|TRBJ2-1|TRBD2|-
TGCGCCAGCAGAATCGCGGGGGGCAATGAGCAGTTCTTC
CASRIAGGNEQFF
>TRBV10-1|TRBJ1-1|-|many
TGCGCCAGCAGTCTACAGGGAGCTGAAGCTTTCTTT
CASSLQGAEAFF
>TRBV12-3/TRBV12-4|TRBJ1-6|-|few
TGTGCCAGCAGTCTACGGGAGGGGTCTAATTCACCCCTCCACTTT
CASSLREGSNSPLHF
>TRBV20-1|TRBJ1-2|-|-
TGCAGTGCTAAAGCCTATACAGCCAGGTTGAGCTATGGCTACACCTTC
CSAKAYTARLSYGYTF
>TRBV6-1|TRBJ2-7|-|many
TGTGCCAGCAGTGGCCCGGGGGCACGCGAGCAGTACTTC
CASSGPGAREQYF
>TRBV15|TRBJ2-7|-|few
TGTGCCACCAGCATTCGTCAGGGTGGCCACGAGCAGTACTTC
CATSIRQGGHEQYF